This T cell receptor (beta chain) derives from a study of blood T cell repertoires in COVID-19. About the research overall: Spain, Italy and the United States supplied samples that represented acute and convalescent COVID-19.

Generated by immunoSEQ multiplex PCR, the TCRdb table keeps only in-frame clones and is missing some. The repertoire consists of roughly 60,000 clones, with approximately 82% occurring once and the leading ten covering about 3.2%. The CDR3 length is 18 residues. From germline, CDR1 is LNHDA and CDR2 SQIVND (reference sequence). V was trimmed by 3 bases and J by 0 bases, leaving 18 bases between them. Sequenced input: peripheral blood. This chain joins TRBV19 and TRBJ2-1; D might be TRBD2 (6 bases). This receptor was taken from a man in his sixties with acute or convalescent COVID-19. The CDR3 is CASSIPAGWRSSYNEQFF. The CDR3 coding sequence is TGTGCCAGTAGTATTCCCGCGGGGTGGCGGAGCTCCTACAATGAGCAGTTCTTC.